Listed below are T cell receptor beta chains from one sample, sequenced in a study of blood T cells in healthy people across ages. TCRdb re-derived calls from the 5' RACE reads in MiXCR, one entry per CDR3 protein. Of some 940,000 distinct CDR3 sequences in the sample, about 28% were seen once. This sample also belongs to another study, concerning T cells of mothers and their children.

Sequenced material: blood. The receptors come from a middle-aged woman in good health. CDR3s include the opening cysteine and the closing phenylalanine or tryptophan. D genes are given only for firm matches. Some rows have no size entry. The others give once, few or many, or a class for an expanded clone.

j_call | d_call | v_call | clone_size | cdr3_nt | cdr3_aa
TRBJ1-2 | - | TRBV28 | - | TGTGCCAGCAGTCCCCGGGGGGCTAGTGGCCACACCTTC | CASSPRGASGHTF
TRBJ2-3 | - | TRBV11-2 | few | TGTGCCAGCAGCTTAGGGAGTAGTGCAGATACGCAGTATTTT | CASSLGSSADTQYF
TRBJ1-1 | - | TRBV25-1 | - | TGTGCCAGCAGTGAGGCCTACACTGAAGCTTTCTTT | CASSEAYTEAFF
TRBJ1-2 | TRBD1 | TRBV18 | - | TGTGCCAGCTCACCAACGGGACAGAACAACTATGGCTACACCTTC | CASSPTGQNNYGYTF
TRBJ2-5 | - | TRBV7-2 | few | TGTGCCAGCAGCGTGGGCCATGGGGAGACCCAGTACTTC | CASSVGHGETQYF
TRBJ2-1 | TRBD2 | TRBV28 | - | TGTGCCAGCAGTCTCGGGCTAGCGGGGGAGCATGAGCAGTTCTTC | CASSLGLAGEHEQFF
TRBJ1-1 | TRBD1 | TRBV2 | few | TGTGCCAGCAGTGAACGGGACAGGGAAACTGAAGCTTTCTTT | CASSERDRETEAFF
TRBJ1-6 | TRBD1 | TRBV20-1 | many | TGCAGTGCTTCCCTCGGACAGGGGAATTCACCCCTCCACTTT | CSASLGQGNSPLHF
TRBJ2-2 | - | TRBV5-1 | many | TGCGCCAGCAGCTTGCGGGACAAGAACACCGGGGAGCTGTTTTTT | CASSLRDKNTGELFF
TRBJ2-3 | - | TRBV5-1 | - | TGCGCCAGCAGCGACTTTAGCACAGATACGCAGTATTTT | CASSDFSTDTQYF
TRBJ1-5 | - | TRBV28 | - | TGTGCCAGCAGTTCGATCAGGGGTCGCAATCAGCCCCAGCATTTT | CASSSIRGRNQPQHF
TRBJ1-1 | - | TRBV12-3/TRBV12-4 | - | TGTGCCAGCAGTCCGTCGGGACTCCCGAACACTGAAGCTTTCTTT | CASSPSGLPNTEAFF
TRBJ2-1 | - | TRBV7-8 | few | TGTGCCAGCTCGAGATCCCCGTCAGGGTCGGTCGATGAGCAGTTCTTC | CASSRSPSGSVDEQFF
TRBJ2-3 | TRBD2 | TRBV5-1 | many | TGCGCCAGCAGCCCTGGGACTAGCTCTGGGACAGATACGCAGTATTTT | CASSPGTSSGTDTQYF
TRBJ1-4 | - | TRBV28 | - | TGTGCCAGCAGTTCACCTGACAGTACTAATGAAAAACTGTTTTTT | CASSSPDSTNEKLFF
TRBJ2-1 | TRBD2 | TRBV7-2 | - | TGTGCCAGCAGCTTTAGCCCGGAGCGGGGGGCCTACAATGAGCAGTTCTTC | CASSFSPERGAYNEQFF
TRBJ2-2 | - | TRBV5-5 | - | TGTGCCAGCAGCCCCCACGCCGATTTAGACACCGGGGAGCTGTTTTTT | CASSPHADLDTGELFF
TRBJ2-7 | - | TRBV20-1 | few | TGCAGTGCTAGAGTACAGGGCACTAGCATCTCCTACGAGCAGTACTTC | CSARVQGTSISYEQYF
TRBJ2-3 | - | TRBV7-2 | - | TGTGCCAGCAGCTCGGCCCTTACAGATACGCAGTATTTT | CASSSALTDTQYF
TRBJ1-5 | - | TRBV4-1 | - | TGCGCCAGCAGCCTAAGGGGGATTGGGAGCAATCAGCCCCAGCATTTT | CASSLRGIGSNQPQHF
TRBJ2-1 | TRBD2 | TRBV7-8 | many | TGTGCCAGCAGCTTAGGGCGGGGGGCTGGGTACAATGAGCAGTTCTTC | CASSLGRGAGYNEQFF
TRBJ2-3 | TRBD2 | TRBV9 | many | TGTGCCAGCAGCGTGACCGGACTAGCAGATACGCAGTATTTT | CASSVTGLADTQYF
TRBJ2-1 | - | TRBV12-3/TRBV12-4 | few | TGTGCCGGCAGGAACCCAGGGGCCTTCAATGAGCAGTTCTTC | CAGRNPGAFNEQFF
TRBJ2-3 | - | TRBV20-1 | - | TGCAGTGCTAGAGATCCGGGTGGCACAGATACGCAGTATTTT | CSARDPGGTDTQYF